This is a list of T cell receptor beta chains from one sample in a study of blood T cell repertoires in COVID-19. Libraries were prepared by immunoSEQ multiplex PCR; TCRdb keeps only in-frame clonotypes and omits some of them. The profile shows tens of thousands of clones, 83% of them singletons. Input material: peripheral blood. Source of these receptors: a man aged 25-45 years with COVID-19, enrolled during active disease. Each CDR3 is given with its conserved first and last residue. Fields, in order: J gene, clone size, V gene, D gene, CDR3 protein, CDR3 DNA. D genes are given only for firm matches. Size is stated for part of the rows, as once, few or many counts, or as a class when the clone is expanded.

TRBJ2-7 - TRBV7-2 TRBD1 CASSFSGTGPHEQYF TGTGCCAGCAGCTTTTCCGGGACAGGGCCCCACGAGCAGTACTTC
TRBJ2-3 - TRBV5-4 - CATRVGGTDTQYF TGTGCCACCAGGGTTGGAGGGACAGATACGCAGTATTTT
TRBJ2-1 many TRBV30 - CAWSRSLGSEQFF TGTGCCTGGAGTAGGTCCCTAGGTTCGGAGCAGTTCTTC
TRBJ2-7 - TRBV6-6 - CASSYMGGPYEQYF TGTGCCAGCAGTTATATGGGAGGCCCCTACGAGCAGTACTTC
TRBJ2-1 once TRBV9 - CASSPGLYNEQFF TGTGCCAGCAGCCCGGGACTGTACAATGAGCAGTTCTTC
TRBJ1-5 - TRBV28 TRBD1 CASSRGDRARGNQPQHF TGTGCCAGCTCAAGGGGAGACAGGGCCCGGGGCAATCAGCCCCAGCATTTT
TRBJ1-1 - TRBV19 - CASSIGGHPTEAFF TGTGCCAGTAGTATAGGGGGGCACCCCACTGAAGCTTTCTTT
TRBJ2-3 - TRBV7-2 - CASSARDTPTDTQYF TGTGCCAGCAGCGCCCGGGACACCCCCACAGATACGCAGTATTTT
TRBJ2-7 - TRBV2 TRBD1 CASSEQGDNEQYF TGTGCCAGCAGTGAACAGGGGGATAACGAGCAGTACTTC
TRBJ1-1 - TRBV7-9 - CASSLVAGNTEAFF TGTGCCAGCAGCTTAGTCGCCGGGAACACTGAAGCTTTCTTT
TRBJ2-5 - TRBV4-1 - CASSPINGQGSETQYF TGCGCCAGCTCACCTATAAACGGGCAGGGTTCGGAGACCCAGTACTTC
TRBJ1-1 - TRBV28 - CASSLGAKGYTEAFF TGTGCCAGCAGTTTGGGGGCAAAAGGGTACACTGAAGCTTTCTTT
TRBJ2-7 few TRBV28 - CASSPGRSEQYF TGTGCCAGCAGTCCAGGGCGGAGCGAGCAGTACTTC
TRBJ2-1 - TRBV4-2 TRBD2 CASSQVGSSGRAEQFF TGTGCCAGCAGCCAAGTAGGTTCTAGCGGGAGAGCTGAGCAGTTCTTC
TRBJ1-2 few TRBV7-8 TRBD1 CASSLAWKGARGYTF TGTGCCAGCAGCTTAGCCTGGAAGGGGGCGCGTGGCTACACCTTC
TRBJ2-2 - TRBV24-1 - CATSDLSPGGNTGELFF TGTGCCACCAGTGATTTGTCCCCTGGCGGGAACACCGGGGAGCTGTTTTTT